This TCR beta chain was sequenced in a study of T cell changes during pregnancy in multiple sclerosis. This CDR3 is built from 19 residues. Clones were sequenced by immunoSEQ multiplex PCR, and TCRdb holds only the in-frame ones, with some missing. The data show over 45,000 clones, over 75% seen once. The origin of this receptor is a female donor in good health, enrolled as a control in a pregnancy study. The sample here was peripheral blood, taken in the first trimester of pregnancy. V usage is TRBV21-1 and J usage is TRBJ2-7; TRBD2 is taken as the D call from the table, unchecked against the DNA. TRBV21-1 is a documented pseudogene. The CDR3 coding sequence is TGTGCCAGCAGCAAACTCGATAGCGGGAGGGCCGATCCCCCCTACGAGCAGTACTTC. This sequence encodes CASSKLDSGRADPPYEQYF.